The 20 T cell receptor beta chains below come from one sample, sequenced in a study of T cell responses to AZD1222 COVID-19 vaccine. Produced via immunoSEQ multiplex PCR; TCRdb's table is partial and in-frame only. The sample has 150,000 to 200,000 clones, roughly nine tenths seen once. The sequenced sample was peripheral blood, obtained on day 0 of AZD1222 vaccination. The receptors were sampled from an adult in good health.

The gene calls are TRBV7-2 and TRBJ2-7, with D unclear. Deletions cut 5 bases from V and 5 bases from J, with 13 bases between. This CDR3 is built from 13 residues. Germline V CDR1 and CDR2: SGHTA, FQGNSA. This chain's CDR3 is CASSLELGDEQYF. The CDR3 DNA reads as TGTGCCAGCAGCCTCGAGCTGGGTGACGAGCAGTACTTC.

This chain connects TRBV30 to TRBJ2-3, with a tentative D call TRBD2 (7 bases). The CDR3 consists of 12 residues. Germline CDR1 GTSNPN, CDR2 SVGIG (reference sequence). V was pared by 3 bases and J by 11 bases, with 15 bases between. The CDR3 is CAWRGGERGQYF. For the CDR3, the DNA is TGTGCCTGGAGAGGGGGGGAAAGAGGGCAGTATTTT. Full variable domain (missing parts from reference TRBV30 and TRBJ2-3): SQTIHQWPATLVQPVGSPLSLECTVEGTSNPNLYWYRQAAGRGLQLLFYSVGIGQISSEVPQNLSASRPQDRQFILSSKKLLLSDSGFYLCAWRGGERGQYFGPGTRLTVL.

This chain joins TRBV30 and TRBJ1-4; D unresolved. The CDR3 spans 13 residues. Trimming removed 3 bases at V and 3 bases at J, with 8 bases between. CDR1 GTSNPN and CDR2 SVGIG come from the germline V gene (reference sequence). The CDR3 protein is CAWSGLANEKLFF. The CDR3 nucleotides are TGTGCCTGGAGCGGACTGGCTAATGAAAAACTGTTTTTT.

Written as DNA, the CDR3 is TGTGCCAGCAGGACCTGGGGGGGGGCCGGGGAGACCCAGTACTTC. This sequence encodes CASRTWGGAGETQYF. V usage is TRBV6-5 and J usage is TRBJ2-5, with a possible D match to TRBD2 (7 bases). The length of the CDR3 is 15 residues. Trimming took off 6 bases at V and 5 bases at J, with 19 bases between the two ends. CDR1 MNHEY and CDR2 SVGAGI come from the germline V gene.

The genes are TRBV19 and TRBJ1-5; tentative D call: TRBD1 (6 bases). V lost 1 base to trimming and J lost 9 bases, with 16 bases between them. This CDR3 contains 15 residues. Germline V lookup: CDR1 LNHDA, CDR2 SQIVND (reference sequence). CDR3 protein: CASSIAPGAGGPQHF. The CDR3 nucleotides read TGTGCCAGTAGTATAGCGCCGGGGGCTGGGGGGCCCCAGCATTTT.

The chain couples TRBV27 to TRBJ1-2; TRBD1 might be the D (6 bases). Germline V gene sequence: CDR1 MNHEY, CDR2 SMNVEV (reference sequence). The CDR3 covers 14 residues. Trimming shortened V by 3 bases and J by 7 bases, and 15 bases separated the two germline ends. CDR3 region: CASSFERGASGYTF. The CDR3 nucleotides read TGTGCCAGCAGTTTCGAGAGGGGGGCCAGTGGCTACACCTTC.

This clone has a handful of counts. The chain links TRBV18 to TRBJ2-5; D is unresolved. V was pared by 5 bases and J by 5 bases, with 15 bases between. Germline CDR1 KGHSH, CDR2 LQKENI. This CDR3 has 14 amino acids. CDR3 amino acids: CASSTQQIGETQYF. As DNA, the CDR3 is TGTGCCAGCTCAACCCAACAAATCGGGGAGACCCAGTACTTC.

The chain joins TRBV18 to TRBJ2-7; TRBD1 matches at 8 bases. From germline, CDR1 is KGHSH and CDR2 LQKENI. The CDR3 loop spans 14 amino acids. J gave up 2 bases and V 2 bases, and 2 bases lay outside the gene matches. CDR3 residues: CASSPEQGAYEQYF. In nucleotides, the CDR3 is TGTGCCAGCTCACCAGAACAGGGGGCCTACGAGCAGTACTTC.

The CDR3 DNA reads as TGTGCCAGCAGCCAGGACGGGAGCTCCTACGAGCAGTACTTC. Translation gives CASSQDGSSYEQYF. The chain carries TRBV5-8 and TRBJ2-7; D might be TRBD2 (6 bases). With 4 bases removed from V and 0 bases from J, the gap between germline ends came to 11 bases. This CDR3 has 14 amino acids. Germline V gene data show CDR1 as SGHTS and CDR2 as YDEGEE.

V is TRBV7-2 and J is TRBJ2-1, with 13 bases identical to TRBD2. The germline CDR1 and CDR2 sequences are SGHTA and FQGNSA. This CDR3 comprises 16 residues. V shed 6 bases and J 4 bases; nucleotides not matched to a gene: 6. CDR3 DNA sequence: TGTGCCAGCAGTTCACTAGCGGGAGGGTCTTACAATGAGCAGTTCTTC. This gives the protein CASSSLAGGSYNEQFF.

This chain uses TRBV5-4 with TRBJ2-2; D is ambiguous. CDR1 is SGHNT and CDR2 is YYREEE in the germline V gene (reference sequence). Trimming cost V 0 bases and J 0 bases, with 9 bases left between them. The CDR3 consists of 16 residues. CDR3 nucleotides: TGTGCCAGCAGCTTGGGTGAAAGGCCGAACACCGGGGAGCTGTTTTTT. It specifies CASSLGERPNTGELFF.

This chain uses TRBV5-6 with TRBJ1-3; a weak D match, TRBD1 (5 bases). V gave up 0 bases and J gave up 0 bases, with 13 bases separating them. Germline CDR1 and CDR2: SGHDT and YYEEEE. The CDR3 runs to 17 residues. This CDR3 is CASSLGREISSGNTIYF. The CDR3 DNA reads TGTGCCAGCAGCTTGGGCAGGGAGATCTCCTCTGGAAACACCATATATTTT.

This clone was recorded a few times. The J gene is TRBJ1-2, the V gene TRBV19, with D perhaps matching TRBD1 (6 bases). CDR1 is LNHDA, CDR2 SQIVND, per germline (reference sequence). This CDR3 comprises 14 residues. V lost 4 bases and J lost 3, with 12 bases in between. As DNA, the CDR3 is TGTGCCAGTAGTAGGGACACCTTTGACTATGGCTACACCTTC. Translation gives CASSRDTFDYGYTF.

The rearrangement uses TRBV7-9 and TRBJ1-1; tentative D call: TRBD1 (5 bases). Trimming pared 4 bases from V and 1 base from J, leaving 13 bases between. The germline V gene has CDR1 SEHNR and CDR2 FQNEAQ (reference sequence). The CDR3 has 15 amino acids. Written as DNA, the CDR3 is TGTGCCAGCAGCTACTTACTGGGGACGAACACTGAAGCTTTCTTT. Translating gives CASSYLLGTNTEAFF.

V gene TRBV30 combines with J gene TRBJ1-1; no firm D call. Germline V gene lookup returns CDR1 GTSNPN and CDR2 SVGIG (reference sequence). V lost 1 base and J 9 bases, leaving 6 bases between the germline ends. The CDR3 is 10 residues long. The CDR3 spells CAWSGGKAFF. The CDR3 bases are TGTGCCTGGAGTGGAGGGAAAGCTTTCTTT.

In nucleotides, the CDR3 is TGTGCCAGCAGCCGAAGCGGGGGGGCCGCAGAGACCCAGTACTTC. It specifies CASSRSGGAAETQYF. The chain combines TRBV3-1 (or the pseudogene TRBV3-2) with TRBJ2-5, with 10 bases aligning to TRBD2. V lost 4 bases, J lost 4 bases, and 6 bases stayed unmatched. CDR3 length equals 15 residues. Germline V gene sequence: CDR1 LGHDT, CDR2 YNNKEL (reference sequence).

The chain carries TRBV4-3 and TRBJ1-4; 9 bases match TRBD1. The CDR3 has 18 residues. Trimming at V came to 0 bases and at J to 8 bases, leaving 13 bases not matched to a gene. Germline V gene data show CDR1 as LGHNA and CDR2 as YSLEER. CDR3 nucleotides: TGCGCCAGCAGCCAAGATCCCCTCGGGGGACAGGGTTGGGAAAAACTGTTTTTT. It yields the protein CASSQDPLGGQGWEKLFF.

This rearrangement joins TRBV5-8 to TRBJ1-5; D perhaps matches TRBD1 (5 bases). This CDR3 is 14 amino acids long. CDR1 and CDR2 (germline): SGHTS, YDEGEE. Deletions cut 1 base from V and 5 bases from J, with 10 bases between. Here the CDR3 reads CASSLNWGDQPQHF. The CDR3 DNA follows: TGTGCCAGCAGCTTGAATTGGGGGGATCAGCCCCAGCATTTT.

The chain has TRBV27 and TRBJ2-1; 13 nucleotides agree with TRBD2. The CDR3 length is 20 residues. CDR1 and CDR2 from the germline V gene are MNHEY and SMNVEV (reference sequence). With 5 bases clipped from V and 4 bases from J, the junction kept 17 bases outside the gene matches. The CDR3 DNA sequence: TGTGCCAGCAGTCCTAGGCGGGGGACTAGCGGGGCCCATCAATACAATGAGCAGTTCTTC. Translating it yields CASSPRRGTSGAHQYNEQFF.

The sample holds a few counts of this clone. The chain's CDR3 is CASNKGVSPLHF. CDR3 coding DNA: TGTGCCAGCAATAAAGGTGTTTCACCCCTCCACTTT. The chain carries TRBV28 and TRBJ1-6; the D is unclear. Germline V CDR1 and CDR2: MDHEN, SYDVKM. V was cut by 7 bases and J by 9 bases, with 10 bases left in between. The CDR3 is 12 amino acids.